This T cell receptor beta chain originates from a study of a mutant IDH1 vaccine in newly diagnosed glioma. Whole-study context: Vaccine dosing followed radiotherapy by 4-6 weeks, or accompanied temozolomide cycles. Earlier treatment was radiotherapy, temozolomide, or both, with most getting both. Study results and limitations: Changes to the top peripheral T cell clonotypes appeared unrelated to pseudoprogression.

Described time point: week 35, safety follow-up. Vaccination used 300 ug of mutant IDH1 20-mer peptide per dose, with topical imiquimod. As for this clone: Its matching antigen is unknown. At the DNA level, this CDR3 is encoded by other sequences in the same sample as well.

In germline, CDR1 is SGHNT, CDR2 YYREEE (reference sequence). The CDR3 consists of 16 residues. V lost 3 bases to trimming and J lost 1 base; unmatched junction nucleotides: 10. TCRdb's table, derived via immunoSEQ multiplex PCR, lists solely in-frame clones and lacks some. The sample shows about 32,000 clones, over 70% of them seen only once. Sequenced material: PBMCs, taken from a glioma patient whose treatment included an IDH1 peptide vaccine. This receptor was identified in a woman aged 25 to 45 with glioma. Some clones in this sample may be carry-over from other donors' samples. The rearrangement uses TRBV5-4 and TRBJ2-7, with TRBD2 identical over 7 bases. In nucleotides, the CDR3 is TGTGCCAGCAGCTCGGTGGCTAGCGGAATATCCTACGAGCAGTACTTC. Translation: CASSSVASGISYEQYF.